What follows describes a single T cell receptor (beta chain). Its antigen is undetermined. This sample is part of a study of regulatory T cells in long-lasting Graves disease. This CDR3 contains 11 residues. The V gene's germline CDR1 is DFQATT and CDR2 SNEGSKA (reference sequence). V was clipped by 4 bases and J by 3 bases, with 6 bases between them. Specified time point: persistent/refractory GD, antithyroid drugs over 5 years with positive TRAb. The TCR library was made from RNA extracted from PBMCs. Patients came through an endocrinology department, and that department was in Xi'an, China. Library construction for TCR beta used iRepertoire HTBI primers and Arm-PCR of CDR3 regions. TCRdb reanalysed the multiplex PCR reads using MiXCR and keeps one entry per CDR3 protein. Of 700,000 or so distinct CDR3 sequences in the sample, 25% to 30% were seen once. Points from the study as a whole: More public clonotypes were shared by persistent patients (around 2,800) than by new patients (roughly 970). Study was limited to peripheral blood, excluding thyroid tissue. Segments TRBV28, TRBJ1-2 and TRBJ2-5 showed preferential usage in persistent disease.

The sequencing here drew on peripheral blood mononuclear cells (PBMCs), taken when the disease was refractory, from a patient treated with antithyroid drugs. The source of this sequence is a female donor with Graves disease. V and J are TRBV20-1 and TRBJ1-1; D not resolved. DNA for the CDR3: TGCAGTGCTAAGGGTGACACTGAAGCTTTCTTT. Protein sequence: CSAKGDTEAFF.